This T cell receptor (beta chain) was retrieved from a study of blood T cells in healthy people across ages. The overall study: Roughly one uniquely barcoded beta molecule per two T cells was captured. Points from the study as a whole: Unknown CMV status may confound age-related changes in expanded clones. Long-lived donors had more naive CD4+ cells and higher diversity than aged donors.

The authors ran a second PCR of about 6 to 12 cycles using a sample-barcoded 5' primer and a J-beta primer mix. TCRdb re-called the 5' RACE reads through MiXCR, storing one row per CDR3 protein. This sample yields hundreds of thousands of distinct CDR3 sequences, of which about a third are seen a single time; over 15% belongs to the top ten. Isolating PBMCs gave at least 6.5 million of these cells per sample. About this clonotype itself: No antigen is known for it.

V dropped 6 bases and J dropped 2 bases, with 17 bases sitting between them. CDR1 and CDR2 from the germline V gene are SQVTM and ANQGSEA. The CDR3 is made up of 14 amino acids. The specimen was blood. The rearrangement joins TRBV29-1 to TRBJ2-7, with D tentatively TRBD2 (6 bases). This TCR derives from a woman over 75 in good health. The CDR3 protein is CSVAGAAGTYEQYF. The CDR3 bases are TGCAGCGTCGCCGGGGCGGCGGGGACCTACGAGCAGTACTTC.